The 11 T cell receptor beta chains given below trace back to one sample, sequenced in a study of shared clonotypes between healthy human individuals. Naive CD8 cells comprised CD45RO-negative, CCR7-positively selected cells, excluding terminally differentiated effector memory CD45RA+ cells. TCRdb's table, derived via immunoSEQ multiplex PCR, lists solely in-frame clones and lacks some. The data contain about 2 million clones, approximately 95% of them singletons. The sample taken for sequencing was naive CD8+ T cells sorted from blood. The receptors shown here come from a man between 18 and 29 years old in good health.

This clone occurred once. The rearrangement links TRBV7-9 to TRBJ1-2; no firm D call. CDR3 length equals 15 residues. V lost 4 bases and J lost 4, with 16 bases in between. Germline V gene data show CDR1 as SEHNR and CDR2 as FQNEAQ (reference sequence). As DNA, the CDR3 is TGTGCCAGCAGCTGGGATGCGGGGAGCCTCTATGGCTACACCTTC. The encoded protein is CASSWDAGSLYGYTF.

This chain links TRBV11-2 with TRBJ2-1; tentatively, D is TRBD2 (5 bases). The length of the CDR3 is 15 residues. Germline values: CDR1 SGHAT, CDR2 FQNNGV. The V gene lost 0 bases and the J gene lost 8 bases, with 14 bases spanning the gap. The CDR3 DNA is TGTGCCAGCAGCTTAGACGGGGATCCTAGGGATGAGCAGTTCTTC. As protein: CASSLDGDPRDEQFF.

The CDR3 protein is CASSRIGAYNEQFF. The CDR3 region has the DNA TGTGCCAGCAGCAGGATTGGAGCCTACAATGAGCAGTTCTTC. This sequence joins TRBV7-2 and TRBJ2-1, with D hard to call. V was clipped by 5 bases and J by 2 bases, with 10 bases between them. Germline V gene sequence: CDR1 SGHTA, CDR2 FQGNSA. This CDR3 is built from 14 residues.

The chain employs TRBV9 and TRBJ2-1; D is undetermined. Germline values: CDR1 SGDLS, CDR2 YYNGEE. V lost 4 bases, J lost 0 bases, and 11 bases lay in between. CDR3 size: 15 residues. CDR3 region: CASSLGSSSYNEQFF. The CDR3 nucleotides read TGTGCCAGCAGCCTCGGCTCCAGCTCCTACAATGAGCAGTTCTTC.

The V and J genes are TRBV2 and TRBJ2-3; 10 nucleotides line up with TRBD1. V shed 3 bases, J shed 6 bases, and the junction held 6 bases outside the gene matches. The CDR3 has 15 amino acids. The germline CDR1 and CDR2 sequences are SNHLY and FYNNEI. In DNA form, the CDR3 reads TGTGCCAGCAGTGAGTGGGACAGGGGCGGGGATACGCAGTATTTT. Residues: CASSEWDRGGDTQYF.

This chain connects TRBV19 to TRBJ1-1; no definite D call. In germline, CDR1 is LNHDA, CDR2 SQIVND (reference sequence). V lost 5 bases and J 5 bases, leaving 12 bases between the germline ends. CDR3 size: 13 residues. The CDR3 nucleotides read TGTGCCAGTAGTGAAGAAACGGTGACTGAAGCTTTCTTT. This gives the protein CASSEETVTEAFF.

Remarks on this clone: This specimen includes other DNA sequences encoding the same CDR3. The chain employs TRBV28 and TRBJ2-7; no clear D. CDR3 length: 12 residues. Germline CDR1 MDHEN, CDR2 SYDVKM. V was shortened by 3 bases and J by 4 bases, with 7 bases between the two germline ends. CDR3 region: CASSFSGYEQYF. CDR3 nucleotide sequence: TGTGCCAGCAGTTTTTCAGGTTACGAGCAGTACTTC.

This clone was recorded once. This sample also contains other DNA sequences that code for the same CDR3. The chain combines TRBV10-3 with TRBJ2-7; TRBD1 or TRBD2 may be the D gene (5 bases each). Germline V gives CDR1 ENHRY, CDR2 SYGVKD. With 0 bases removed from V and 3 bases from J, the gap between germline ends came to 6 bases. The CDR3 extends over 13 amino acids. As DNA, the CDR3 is TGTGCCATCAGTGAGTCTGGGGGCTACGAGCAGTACTTC. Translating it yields CAISESGGYEQYF.

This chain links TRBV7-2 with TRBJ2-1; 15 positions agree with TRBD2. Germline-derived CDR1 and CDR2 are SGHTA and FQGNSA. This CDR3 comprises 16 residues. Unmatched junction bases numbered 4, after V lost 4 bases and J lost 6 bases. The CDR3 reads CASSSWTSGRGNEQFF. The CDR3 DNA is TGTGCCAGCAGCTCCTGGACTAGCGGGAGGGGCAATGAGCAGTTCTTC.

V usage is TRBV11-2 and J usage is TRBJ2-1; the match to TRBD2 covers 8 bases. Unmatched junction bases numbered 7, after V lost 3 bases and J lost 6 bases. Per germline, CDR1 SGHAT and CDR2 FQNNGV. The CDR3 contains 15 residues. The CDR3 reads CASSFSAGGGNEQFF. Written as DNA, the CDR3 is TGTGCCAGCAGCTTTTCTGCGGGGGGCGGCAATGAGCAGTTCTTC.

CDR3 DNA sequence: TGTGCCAGCAGCGTATCGGGGGGGCCTGCCAATGAGCAGTTCTTC. This translates into CASSVSGGPANEQFF. The chain combines TRBV9 with TRBJ2-1, with 8 nucleotides matching TRBD2. Germline assignment: CDR1 SGDLS and CDR2 YYNGEE. J gave up 6 bases and V 1 base, and 6 bases lay outside the gene matches. The CDR3 sequence is 15 residues long.